This passage covers 22 T cell receptor beta chains from one sample sequenced in a study of blood T cell repertoires in COVID-19. Sequencing used immunoSEQ multiplex PCR; TCRdb keeps in-frame clones, though not all of them. This repertoire shows roughly 120,000 clones, around 83% found once; its top ten account for roughly 3.5%. The sequencing sample was made of peripheral blood. These receptors were obtained from a man aged 35-49 years with acute or convalescent COVID-19.

The rearrangement joins TRBV27 to TRBJ2-3; 12 bases map to TRBD2. The CDR3 has 16 residues. Germline lookup yields CDR1 MNHEY and CDR2 SMNVEV (reference sequence). J was trimmed by 5 bases and V by 7 bases; bases with no gene match: 10. DNA for the CDR3: TGTGCCAGCACCGACAGGCTAGCGGGGGGGGAAGATACGCAGTATTTT. It yields the protein CASTDRLAGGEDTQYF.

This chain links TRBV2 with TRBJ1-5; TRBD1 might be the D (5 bases). Trimming stripped 1 base from V and 2 bases from J, with 6 bases between. This CDR3 region has 14 residues. Germline V gene lookup returns CDR1 SNHLY and CDR2 FYNNEI. The CDR3 DNA is TGTGCCAGCAGTGAAGAAGGGGGCAATCAGCCCCAGCATTTT. The encoded protein is CASSEEGGNQPQHF.

This chain links TRBV6-6 with TRBJ2-3, with TRBD2 matching 8 bases. With V trimmed by 5 bases and J by 5 bases, 15 bases remained unmatched. The CDR3 sequence is 17 residues long. Germline CDR1 and CDR2: MNHNY and SVGAGI (reference sequence). This chain's CDR3 is CASSPPGGWTNKDTQYF. The CDR3 DNA is TGTGCCAGCAGTCCCCCGGGAGGGTGGACAAACAAAGATACGCAGTATTTT.

The CDR3 nucleotides read TGTGCCATCAGTGAGCCCAACCTGGCCAGTCAACAAGAGACCCAGTACTTC. Protein sequence: CAISEPNLASQQETQYF. The chain couples TRBV10-3 to TRBJ2-5; D ambiguous. Germline assignment: CDR1 ENHRY and CDR2 SYGVKD. Trimming cost V 2 bases and J 2 bases, with 18 bases left between them. The CDR3 is made up of 17 amino acids.

The rearrangement links TRBV7-9 to TRBJ2-5; TRBD1 might be the D (6 bases). The CDR3 length is 13 residues. V lost 3 bases, J lost 9 bases, and 14 bases lay in between. Germline-derived CDR1 and CDR2 are SEHNR and FQNEAQ (reference sequence). CDR3 sequence (DNA): TGTGCCAGCAGCTTGGACAGCTCCGGGGCCCAGTACTTC. It encodes CASSLDSSGAQYF. Full variable domain (remainder filled in from reference TRBV7-9 and TRBJ2-5): DTGVSQNPRHKITKRGQNVTFRCDPISEHNRLYWYRQTLGQGPEFLTYFQNEAQLEKSRLLSDRFSAERPKGSFSTLEIQRTEQGDSAMYLCASSLDSSGAQYFGPGTRLLVL.

The chain links TRBV25-1 to TRBJ2-2; D unresolved. The CDR3 is 13 amino acids. V lost 8 bases and J lost 5, with 12 bases in between. The germline CDR1 and CDR2 sequences are MGHDK and SYGVNS. The CDR3 protein is CASGPQFTGELFF. Here the CDR3 DNA reads TGTGCCAGCGGGCCACAGTTTACCGGGGAGCTGTTTTTT. Combining the CDR3 with reference TRBV25-1 and TRBJ2-2 gives the whole variable domain EADIYQTPRYLVIGTGKKITLECSQTMGHDKMYWYQQDPGMELHLIHYSYGVNSTEKGDLSSESTVSRIRTEHFPLTLESARPSHTSQYLCASGPQFTGELFFGEGSRLTVL.

This chain uses TRBV30 with TRBJ2-3, with TRBD2 matching 8 bases. Germline CDR1 reads GTSNPN; CDR2 reads SVGIG (reference sequence). The CDR3 runs to 13 residues. V shed 1 base and J 3 bases; nucleotides not matched to a gene: 0. Here the CDR3 DNA reads TGTGCCTGGAGTGGCGGGGGGACAGATACGCAGTATTTT. The encoded protein is CAWSGGGTDTQYF.

The rearrangement uses TRBV6-5 and TRBJ2-5; TRBD2 might be the D (6 bases). The CDR3 contains 16 residues. Trimming pared 0 bases from V and 2 bases from J, leaving 13 bases between. Germline CDR1 reads MNHEY; CDR2 reads SVGAGI. In DNA form, the CDR3 reads TGTGCCAGCAGTTACTCGGGACTGTTGGGGCAAGAGACCCAGTACTTC. It translates to CASSYSGLLGQETQYF.

J is TRBJ2-5 and V is TRBV25-1; 7 bases match TRBD1. The V gene's germline CDR1 is MGHDK and CDR2 SYGVNS. CDR3 length equals 15 residues. The trim removed 5 bases at V and 5 bases at J, leaving 11 bases unmatched. CDR3 sequence: CASSPMTGQSETQYF. In DNA, the CDR3 is TGTGCCAGCAGTCCGATGACAGGGCAGTCGGAGACCCAGTACTTC.

The chain recombines TRBV4-3 with TRBJ2-3, with a possible D match to TRBD2 (6 bases). With 0 bases removed from V and 6 bases from J, the gap between germline ends came to 16 bases. Germline V gene lookup returns CDR1 LGHNA and CDR2 YSLEER. The CDR3 contains 16 residues. CDR3: CASSQEIAPGGDTQYF. CDR3 in DNA: TGCGCCAGCAGCCAAGAAATCGCTCCTGGAGGGGATACGCAGTATTTT.

V usage is TRBV7-9 and J usage is TRBJ2-1; D remains unclear. The V gene's germline CDR1 is SEHNR and CDR2 FQNEAQ (reference sequence). The CDR3 length is 12 residues. Between the trimmed V and J ends, which lost 5 bases and 9 bases, there was a span of 11 bases. The CDR3 loop is CASSRDNGEQFF. The CDR3 nucleotides read TGTGCCAGCAGCCGAGATAACGGTGAGCAGTTCTTC. Complete variable domain (other parts from reference TRBV7-9 and TRBJ2-1): DTGVSQNPRHKITKRGQNVTFRCDPISEHNRLYWYRQTLGQGPEFLTYFQNEAQLEKSRLLSDRFSAERPKGSFSTLEIQRTEQGDSAMYLCASSRDNGEQFFGPGTRLTVL.

J is TRBJ1-4 and V is TRBV7-2, with 7 bases aligning to TRBD1. Trimming at V came to 5 bases and at J to 8 bases, leaving 11 bases not matched to a gene. Per germline, CDR1 SGHTA and CDR2 FQGNSA. The CDR3 is 15 residues long. The CDR3, as DNA: TGTGCCAGCAGCCCTATTCCGGACAGGCGGGAAAAACTGTTTTTT. The encoded protein is CASSPIPDRREKLFF.

The chain joins TRBV4-1 to TRBJ1-2; D possibly corresponds to TRBD1 (6 bases). This CDR3 spans 14 amino acids. CDR1 and CDR2 (germline): MGHRA, YSYEKL. V was shortened by 3 bases and J by 4 bases, with 12 bases between the two germline ends. CDR3 in amino acids: CASSHQTGFYGYTF. Here the CDR3 DNA reads TGCGCCAGCAGCCACCAGACAGGATTCTATGGCTACACCTTC.

This clone was picked up one time. The rearrangement uses TRBV7-6 and TRBJ2-3; no firm D call. Germline CDR1 is SGHVS and CDR2 is FNYEAQ. The CDR3 is made up of 15 amino acids. V shed 0 bases and J shed 2 bases, with 9 bases lying between them. CDR3: CASSLALGITDTQYF. For the CDR3, the DNA is TGTGCCAGCAGCTTAGCTCTAGGTATCACAGATACGCAGTATTTT.

This clone was picked up one time. V is TRBV7-9 and J is TRBJ2-7; a weak D match, TRBD1 (7 bases). The CDR3 is made up of 17 amino acids. With 1 base removed from V and 2 bases from J, the gap between germline ends came to 18 bases. Germline loops: CDR1 SEHNR, CDR2 FQNEAQ (reference sequence). CDR3 sequence (DNA): TGTGCCAGCAGCTTAGGTGGAGGGGGCTTGTCCCCCTACGAGCAGTACTTC. Amino acid sequence: CASSLGGGGLSPYEQYF.

V gene TRBV12-5 combines with J gene TRBJ1-5, with 9 bases that match TRBD1. The germline gives CDR1 LGHNT, CDR2 FRNRAP. The CDR3 extends over 15 amino acids. The V gene end was trimmed by 1 base and the J gene end by 3 bases; junction bases not matched to a gene: 1. The CDR3 loop is CASGLGTGANQPQHF. The DNA of the CDR3 is TGTGCTAGTGGTTTGGGGACAGGGGCCAATCAGCCCCAGCATTTT.

This rearrangement joins TRBV18 to TRBJ2-7; the D gene is possibly TRBD2 (6 bases). The germline V gene encodes CDR1 KGHSH and CDR2 LQKENI. The V end was cut by 3 bases, the J end by 6 bases, with 18 bases between. The CDR3 covers 15 residues. Written as DNA, the CDR3 is TGTGCCAGCTCACCTCTTGCGGGATCCTGGGGCGAGCAGTACTTC. Amino acid sequence: CASSPLAGSWGEQYF.

This chain uses TRBV5-4 with TRBJ1-4; TRBD1 matches at 8 bases. V shed 3 bases and J 0 bases; nucleotides not matched to a gene: 7. This CDR3 has 17 amino acids. The V gene's germline CDR1 is SGHNT and CDR2 YYREEE (reference sequence). CDR3 sequence (DNA): TGTGCCAGCAGCTCGCCGGGACAGGCAACAACTAATGAAAAACTGTTTTTT. Protein product: CASSSPGQATTNEKLFF.

V usage is TRBV10-3 and J usage is TRBJ1-5; 7 nucleotides match TRBD1. Germline V gene data show CDR1 as ENHRY and CDR2 as SYGVKD. CDR3 length: 22 amino acids. V dropped 1 base and J dropped 0; count of bases not matched to a gene: 21. The chain's CDR3 is CAISEFNLMTGKEAYSNQPQHF. The DNA for the CDR3 is TGTGCCATCAGTGAGTTCAACTTGATGACAGGGAAAGAGGCTTATAGCAATCAGCCCCAGCATTTT.

This clone has just one count. The J gene is TRBJ2-2, the V gene TRBV15; TRBD1 aligns across 10 bases. With V trimmed by 0 bases and J by 3 bases, 4 bases remained unmatched. The CDR3 sequence is 17 residues long. Per germline, CDR1 LNHNV and CDR2 YYDKDF (reference sequence). CDR3 DNA sequence: TGTGCCACCAGCAGAGATGACAGGGGGCTGGACACCGGGGAGCTGTTTTTT. This translates into CATSRDDRGLDTGELFF.

This CDR3 reads CASRDYQETQYF. The CDR3 bases are TGTGCCAGCCGGGACTACCAAGAGACCCAGTACTTC. The rearrangement uses TRBV6-5 and TRBJ2-5, with a weak D call TRBD2 (6 bases). Trimming left V 8 bases short and J 0 bases short, with 7 bases between. The CDR3 contains 12 residues. In germline, CDR1 is MNHEY, CDR2 SVGAGI.

The chain joins TRBV5-4 to TRBJ2-1; no firm D call. Germline V gives CDR1 SGHNT, CDR2 YYREEE (reference sequence). V was pared by 0 bases and J by 6 bases, with 16 bases between. This CDR3 is 16 amino acids long. The CDR3 protein is CASSLGSRHVVNEQFF. DNA for the CDR3: TGTGCCAGCAGCTTGGGAAGTCGACACGTAGTCAATGAGCAGTTCTTC.